The rows below give T cell receptor beta chains drawn from one sample of a study of T cell responses to AZD1222 COVID-19 vaccine. Assay: immunoSEQ multiplex PCR; the TCRdb copy retains only in-frame clones and omits some. The data hold fewer than 250,000 clones, with 85% to 95% observed a single time. Here the sequenced sample was peripheral blood, taken on day 0 of MenACWY control vaccination. The receptors here all came from an adult in good health. CDR3s include the opening cysteine and the closing phenylalanine or tryptophan. A D gene is named only where the DNA matches it firmly. Size values are once, few and many counts, or a class for expanded clones, and some rows have none.

V	D	size	J	CDR3	DNA
TRBV3-1/TRBV3-2	.	.	TRBJ1-2	CASSQLQDGYTF	TGTGCCAGCAGCCAACTGCAGGATGGCTACACCTTC
TRBV11-2	.	.	TRBJ1-1	CASTPRQPGRPTEAFF	TGTGCCAGCACCCCGAGACAACCGGGGAGGCCCACTGAAGCTTTCTTT
TRBV18	.	.	TRBJ1-1	CASSGEMNTEAFF	TGTGCCAGCTCTGGGGAGATGAACACTGAAGCTTTCTTT
TRBV28	TRBD1	.	TRBJ2-7	CASSTTGRKLSYEQYF	TGTGCCAGCAGTACGACAGGGCGTAAGTTATCCTACGAGCAGTACTTC
TRBV18	.	.	TRBJ1-5	CASSPSRDNQPQHF	TGTGCCAGCTCCCCTAGCAGGGACAATCAGCCCCAGCATTTT
TRBV27	.	.	TRBJ1-5	CASSLRQTNQPQHF	TGTGCCAGCAGTTTAAGGCAGACCAATCAGCCCCAGCATTTT
TRBV5-1	.	.	TRBJ1-2	CASSIDKNYGYTF	TGCGCCAGCAGCATTGACAAAAACTATGGCTACACCTTC
TRBV6-5	.	once	TRBJ1-2	CASGTGRWGYTF	TGTGCCAGTGGTACAGGCAGATGGGGCTACACCTTC
TRBV2	.	.	TRBJ1-4	CASTLHRRPNEKLFF	TGTGCCAGCACCCTCCACAGGCGACCTAATGAAAAACTGTTTTTT
TRBV6-5	.	.	TRBJ1-2	CASSFSENYGYTF	TGTGCCAGCAGTTTCTCGGAGAACTATGGCTACACCTTC
TRBV2	.	.	TRBJ1-1	CASNVRGHTEAFF	TGTGCCAGCAACGTCAGGGGTCATACTGAAGCTTTCTTT
TRBV14	.	.	TRBJ1-2	CASSQVRTHGYTF	TGTGCCAGCAGCCAAGTTCGGACTCATGGCTACACCTTC
TRBV30	.	.	TRBJ1-3	CAWSVGNTIYF	TGTGCCTGGAGTGTGGGGAACACCATATATTTT
TRBV7-6	TRBD2	.	TRBJ2-7	CASSLELGGGTPYEQYF	TGTGCCAGCAGCTTAGAACTGGGCGGGGGGACCCCCTACGAGCAGTACTTC
TRBV5-1	TRBD1	.	TRBJ1-2	CASSWDRGQGYTF	TGCGCCAGCAGCTGGGACAGGGGGCAGGGCTACACCTTC
TRBV15	TRBD1	.	TRBJ1-4	CATSRVWGQGYEKLFF	TGTGCCACCAGCAGAGTCTGGGGACAGGGGTACGAAAAACTGTTTTTT
TRBV3-1/TRBV3-2	.	.	TRBJ1-5	CASSRTGSNQPQHF	TGTGCCAGCAGCCGGACGGGTAGCAATCAGCCCCAGCATTTT
TRBV7-2	TRBD2	.	TRBJ2-1	CASSKPTSANEQFF	TGTGCCAGCAGCAAACCGACTAGCGCTAATGAGCAGTTCTTC
TRBV6-2/TRBV6-3	.	once	TRBJ1-1	CASSYLGQTEAFF	TGTGCCAGCAGTTACCTCGGACAAACTGAAGCTTTCTTT
TRBV30	TRBD1	.	TRBJ1-5	CAWTPRGGGLGQPQHF	TGTGCCTGGACCCCGCGGGGAGGGGGCTTAGGGCAGCCCCAGCATTTT
TRBV6-2/TRBV6-3	TRBD1	.	TRBJ1-2	CASSNGRQGGYGYTF	TGTGCCAGCAGTAACGGTCGACAGGGGGGATACGGCTACACCTTC
TRBV11-2	.	.	TRBJ1-2	CASSLLRGRFGYGYTF	TGTGCCAGCAGCCTACTGCGTGGGCGTTTTGGCTATGGCTACACCTTC
TRBV7-9	.	.	TRBJ2-1	CASSSPATRREYNEQFF	TGTGCCAGCAGCTCACCCGCTACTCGACGGGAATACAATGAGCAGTTCTTC
TRBV30	.	.	TRBJ1-4	CAWMPGQGPSTNEKLFF	TGTGCCTGGATGCCAGGTCAGGGGCCGTCAACTAATGAAAAACTGTTTTTT
TRBV7-2	TRBD1	.	TRBJ2-3	CASRQNPQGSDTQYF	TGTGCCAGCAGACAAAACCCACAGGGGTCAGATACGCAGTATTTT
TRBV5-6	TRBD1	few	TRBJ1-6	CASSLNRGASPLHF	TGTGCCAGCAGCTTAAACAGGGGAGCTTCACCCCTCCACTTT
TRBV30	TRBD1	.	TRBJ2-7	CAWNRGLDYEQYF	TGTGCCTGGAACAGGGGGTTGGACTACGAGCAGTACTTC
TRBV9	.	.	TRBJ1-5	CASSVSGDGQPQHF	TGTGCCAGCAGCGTTTCAGGGGATGGGCAGCCCCAGCATTTT
TRBV27	TRBD2	.	TRBJ2-5	CASSLWSGGAGETQYF	TGTGCCAGCAGTTTATGGAGCGGGGGGGCTGGGGAGACCCAGTACTTC
TRBV28	.	.	TRBJ1-1	CASSLPDRQAFF	TGTGCCAGCAGTCTGCCGGACAGACAGGCTTTCTTT
TRBV30	.	.	TRBJ1-6	CAWSLGGSYNSPLHF	TGTGCCTGGAGTCTCGGTGGCTCCTATAATTCACCCCTCCACTTT
TRBV2	TRBD1	.	TRBJ1-3	CASSDLLGRGLNTIYF	TGTGCCAGCAGTGACCTCCTTGGCAGGGGGCTAAACACCATATATTTT
TRBV3-1/TRBV3-2	.	.	TRBJ1-5	CASSLKLGNQPQHF	TGTGCCAGCAGCCTTAAGTTAGGCAATCAGCCCCAGCATTTT
TRBV6-6	TRBD2	.	TRBJ2-3	CASSSSGNTQYF	TGTGCCAGCAGTTCAAGCGGGAATACGCAGTATTTT
TRBV6-5	.	.	TRBJ1-3	CASSDRGLGNTIYF	TGTGCCAGCTCGGACAGAGGGTTAGGAAACACCATATATTTT
TRBV11-2	.	.	TRBJ1-1	CASSLGVDTEAFF	TGTGCCAGCAGCTTAGGGGTCGACACTGAAGCTTTCTTT
TRBV9	.	.	TRBJ1-2	CASSVDRNYGYTF	TGTGCCAGCAGCGTTGACAGGAACTATGGCTACACCTTC
TRBV5-1	TRBD2	.	TRBJ2-7	CASSPRGVPYEQYF	TGCGCCAGCAGCCCCCGGGGGGTACCCTACGAGCAGTACTTC
TRBV16	.	.	TRBJ2-1	CASSQSPRHPYNEQFF	TGTGCCAGCAGCCAATCCCCCCGTCACCCATACAATGAGCAGTTCTTC
TRBV4-1	TRBD1	.	TRBJ1-2	CASSQKEGTGSYGYTF	TGCGCCAGCAGCCAAAAGGAAGGGACAGGGAGCTATGGCTACACCTTC
TRBV7-9	.	.	TRBJ2-5	CASSLYETQYF	TGTGCCAGCAGCTTATACGAGACCCAGTACTTC
TRBV3-1/TRBV3-2	.	.	TRBJ1-1	CASSQVLEAEAFF	TGTGCCAGCAGCCAAGTACTGGAGGCTGAAGCTTTCTTT
TRBV30	.	once	TRBJ1-2	CAWKGAGFYGYTF	TGTGCCTGGAAAGGAGCTGGATTCTATGGCTACACCTTC
TRBV29-1	.	.	TRBJ1-1	CSVEATLGTEAFF	TGCAGCGTTGAGGCAACCTTGGGCACTGAAGCTTTCTTT
TRBV12-3/TRBV12-4	TRBD1	.	TRBJ1-2	CASSSGQVYGYTF	TGTGCCAGCAGTTCGGGACAGGTCTATGGCTACACCTTC
TRBV7-2	TRBD1	.	TRBJ2-2	CATQGQVNTGELFF	TGTGCAACCCAGGGACAGGTGAACACCGGGGAGCTGTTTTTT
TRBV27	TRBD2	.	TRBJ2-3	CASSGRGAGGADTQYF	TGTGCCAGCAGTGGGCGTGGGGCGGGGGGTGCAGATACGCAGTATTTT
TRBV24-1	TRBD1	once	TRBJ2-7	CATSDPGTGTHEQYF	TGTGCCACCAGTGACCCCGGGACAGGGACCCACGAGCAGTACTTC
TRBV6-2/TRBV6-3	TRBD1	.	TRBJ2-7	CASSFDRGYEQYF	TGTGCCAGCAGTTTTGACAGGGGGTACGAGCAGTACTTC
TRBV12-3/TRBV12-4	.	.	TRBJ1-3	CASSFFGNTIYF	TGTGCCAGCAGTTTCTTCGGAAACACCATATATTTT
TRBV27	.	.	TRBJ2-7	CASSRAGRHEQYF	TGTGCCAGCAGCAGGGCAGGGCGCCACGAGCAGTACTTC
TRBV2	.	.	TRBJ1-1	CASVLVKGNTEAFF	TGTGCCAGCGTCCTGGTTAAGGGGAACACTGAAGCTTTCTTT
TRBV19	.	.	TRBJ1-2	CASSVDTNYGYTF	TGTGCCAGTAGTGTGGATACTAACTATGGCTACACCTTC
TRBV9	.	.	TRBJ2-3	CASSPGPPTDTQYF	TGTGCCAGCAGCCCGGGCCCTCCCACAGATACGCAGTATTTT
TRBV3-1/TRBV3-2	.	.	TRBJ2-7	CASSPPGFYEQYF	TGTGCCAGCAGCCCCCCAGGGTTCTACGAGCAGTACTTC
TRBV2	TRBD1	.	TRBJ1-1	CASLKDRVNTEAFF	TGTGCCAGCTTAAAAGACAGGGTGAACACTGAAGCTTTCTTT
TRBV5-5	.	.	TRBJ1-4	CASSLGTAWEKLFF	TGTGCCAGCAGCTTGGGGACAGCTTGGGAAAAACTGTTTTTT
TRBV4-2	.	.	TRBJ2-3	CASSQSQVLRGGTQYF	TGTGCCAGCAGCCAATCGCAGGTACTCAGGGGGGGTACGCAGTATTTT
TRBV28	.	.	TRBJ1-6	CASSLFPQHGSYNSPLHF	TGTGCCAGCAGTTTATTCCCACAGCATGGCTCCTATAATTCACCCCTCCACTTT
TRBV3-1/TRBV3-2	.	.	TRBJ2-2	CASSPGPGELFF	TGTGCCAGCAGCCCTGGCCCCGGGGAGCTGTTTTTT